This TCR beta chain is drawn from a study of patients and donors after allogeneic stem cell transplantation. A single record per CDR3 protein comes from TCRdb applying MiXCR to the RT-PCR reads. This table has about 960,000 distinct CDR3 sequences, 15% to 20% appearing once. The sequence was obtained from a human donor who was either an allogeneic HSCT recipient or a stem cell or donor lymphocyte infusion donor (not recorded which). It is not recorded whose cells these are; they may come from a transplant donor. Specimen: blood, either unsorted or a sorted T cell fraction (not recorded which).

The CDR3 protein is CASSQDLAGGENEQFF. For the CDR3, the DNA is TGTGCCAGCAGCCAAGACTTAGCGGGAGGGGAGAATGAGCAGTTCTTC. The rearrangement uses TRBV4-2 and TRBJ2-1; TRBD2 matches 11 bases. V was clipped by 0 bases and J by 7 bases; unmatched bases: 5. CDR1 and CDR2 from the germline V gene are LGHNA and YNFKEQ. The CDR3 contains 16 residues.